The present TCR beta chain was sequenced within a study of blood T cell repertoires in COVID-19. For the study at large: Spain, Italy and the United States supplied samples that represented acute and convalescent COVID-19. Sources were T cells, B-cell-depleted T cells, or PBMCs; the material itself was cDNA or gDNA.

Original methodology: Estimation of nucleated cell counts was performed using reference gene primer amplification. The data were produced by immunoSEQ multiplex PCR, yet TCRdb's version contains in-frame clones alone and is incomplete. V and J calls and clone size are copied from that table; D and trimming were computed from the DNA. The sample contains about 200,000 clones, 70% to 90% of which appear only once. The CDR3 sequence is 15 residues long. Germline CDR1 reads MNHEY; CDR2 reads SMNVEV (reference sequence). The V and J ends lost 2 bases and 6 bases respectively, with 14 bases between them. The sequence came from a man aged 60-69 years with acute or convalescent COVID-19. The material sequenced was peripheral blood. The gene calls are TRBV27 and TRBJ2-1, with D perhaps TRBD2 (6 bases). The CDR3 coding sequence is TGTGCCAGCAGTTTAGGGCCGACTAGGGCCAATGAGCAGTTCTTC. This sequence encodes CASSLGPTRANEQFF.